The rows below give T cell receptor beta chains drawn from one sample of a study of vaccination and CD4 T cells after COVID-19. Antigens for these TCRs are unknown. MiXCR was run by TCRdb on the PCR reads, yielding one entry per CDR3 protein. The sample consists of some 5,800 distinct CDR3 sequences, roughly a quarter of them appearing once. What was sequenced was CD4+ T cells from blood, cultured in vitro. Receptors originate from a human donor in good health. Both conserved end residues are trimmed from each CDR3. D genes are given only for firm matches.

v_gene	d_gene	CDR3aa
TRBV30	NA	AWSVAGNQPQH
TRBV19	NA	ASSSAGVGVYEQY
TRBV7-6	NA	ASSPHQVDTQY
TRBV7-9	TRBD1	ASSEGQGTEAF
TRBV9	NA	ASSDPAGGEQY
TRBV28	NA	ASSSATVSPLH
TRBV27	TRBD1	ASSFPGQPNTEAF
TRBV5-6	NA	ASSLGAEAF
TRBV20-1	TRBD1	SARPGQGSSPLH
TRBV7-9	NA	ASSPSGLSPLH
TRBV27	NA	ASSGGTGRAGYT
TRBV7-9	NA	ASSPTEAYEQY
TRBV7-9	NA	ASEDTGELF
TRBV19	NA	ASSPGTVNYGYT
TRBV6-1	NA	ASSSFGRTDSYEQY
TRBV15	NA	ATSHESGWAGGYT
TRBV6-1	TRBD2	ASSSTSGGSYNEQF
TRBV27	TRBD1	ASSKDRVVGYT
TRBV28	TRBD2	ASSPGRGSGANVLT
TRBV20-1	TRBD1	SARQGGTDTQY
TRBV11-1	TRBD1	ASSLWTGTGGYEQY
TRBV6-1	TRBD1	ASGDSSGGYT
TRBV5-1	NA	ASMEGRETQY